Here is one T cell receptor beta chain with its context. This clonotype has only a few counts. No antigen is known for it. No base quality values were provided; no much bigger clone lies one nucleotide off. Libraries were made using 5' RACE. Sequencing was carried out with an Illumina HiSeq 2500. A second roughly 7 to 12 cycle PCR used a sample-barcoded 5' primer and a J-beta primer mix. Each TCR beta cDNA molecule received a unique molecular identifier from a template-switch 5' adaptor carrying 12 random nucleotides. Each sample yielded at least 3 million CDR3-containing paired-end reads. The Mint cDNA synthesis kit, primed by a TRBC-specific oligonucleotide, was used to synthesize first-strand cDNA from all RNA. Following uracil-DNA glycosylase treatment, a first 18-cycle PCR with universal primers M1SS and BC2_uni_R was performed on all cDNA. Concerning the study's data processing: Each sample was normalized by randomly selecting 1 million high-quality reads, each carrying a distinct molecular identifier. Instead of being binned into consensus sequences, reads with shared molecular identifiers were discarded. CDR3 identification, clonotype clustering and error correction used MiTCR with a Q25 quality threshold and the strictest error-elimination algorithm. A nonparametric unseen species model with Euler transformation was used to estimate lower-bound total TCR beta diversity. TCRdb reworked the public reads: Q25 trimming with fastp, MiXCR clone assembly, productive beta chains retained. Identical CDR3 proteins give one entry, which carries the most common genes and DNA. TCRdb assigned the V and J calls; the authors' analysis was not used. The sample data list 1.2 million to 1.5 million distinct CDR3 sequences, and roughly 40% of these were observed just once. The ten largest account for roughly 7.9% of the sample.

The donors were under 40 Caucasian individuals from Russia, aged about 6 to 95 years, who were systemically healthy. Each donor gave 9.5 to 10 milliliters of peripheral blood, drawn into EDTA-treated Vacutainer tubes. Ficoll-Paque density-gradient centrifugation was used to isolate PBMCs, with at least 6 million per sample. Trizol reagent was used to extract total RNA from the PBMCs, yielding at least 5 micrograms per sample. The percentages of naive CD45RAhigh/CD27high T cells were determined by flow cytometry on a PBMC aliquot from every donor. This sample was included in a study of blood T cells in healthy people across ages (dated by TCRdb to about 2015). For context, the study as a whole: In model experiments, template switching captured about one uniquely barcoded TCR beta cDNA molecule for every two T cells. Using deep sequencing normalized with unique cDNA molecular identifiers, the study measured how TCR beta repertoire diversity changes with age. The study analyzed two additional independent replicas of 1 million unique cDNA reads from the same blood draw for two donors, one aged 18 to 30 and one aged 80 or older. The donors were divided into four age groups: young (average around 17 years), middle-aged (approximately 41), aged (roughly 66) and long-lived (roughly 82). To avoid experimental bias, donors of different ages were spread randomly across the sequencing lanes. What the authors observed across the whole study: Observed TCR beta diversity per million T cells fell roughly linearly with age, and a significant reduction was already apparent by age about 36. Because the CMV infection status of the donors was unknown, age-related changes in expanded clonotypes may potentially have been confounded. Estimates of total diversity from one million sequenced T cells were regarded as lower bounds and underestimates. Observed TCR beta diversity correlated strongly with the percentage of naive T cells measured by flow cytometry. Bulk unsorted PBMC profiling prevented conclusive comparison of naive and antigen-experienced compartments. Compared with the aged group, the long-lived group had more naive CD4+ T cells, fewer expanded clones and increased TCR diversity, a pattern suggesting age selection.

The sequence was obtained from a woman aged 18-30 years in good health. The source material was blood.

DNA sequence: TGCGCCAGCAGCTCGACTAGCGGGAGGTACGAGCAGTACTTC. Translated, it gives CASSSTSGRYEQYF. Recombination connected TRBV5-1 to TRBJ2-7, with TRBD2 identical over 13 junction bases. The CDR3, from cysteine to phenylalanine, totals 14 residues. The DNA shown is the 42-base CDR3, in frame from base 1. Via the germline V gene, CDR1 is SGHRS and CDR2 YFSETQ. V is cut back by 3 bases and J by 4 bases, with 1 base in the junction unmatched.